One sample yielded the 3 T cell receptor beta chains listed below, sequenced in a study of blood T cell repertoires in COVID-19. The repertoire was sequenced with immunoSEQ multiplex PCR; TCRdb's copy has only in-frame clones and lacks some. The sample contains about 190,000 clones, roughly four fifths of which appear only once. Sequencing used peripheral blood. Receptors were obtained from a woman aged 45-60 years with acute or convalescent COVID-19.

This chain uses TRBV24-1 with TRBJ1-6; TRBD1 might be the D (6 bases). The CDR3 has 13 amino acids. The V end was cut by 6 bases, the J end by 9 bases, with 11 bases between. Germline CDR1 and CDR2: KGHDR and SFDVKD. CDR3 coding DNA: TGTGCCACCAGTCGGGACATTGCTTCACCCCTCCACTTT. Its translation is CATSRDIASPLHF.

The gene calls are TRBV5-4 and TRBJ1-6; D gene uncertain. V lost 2 bases, J lost 4 bases, and 7 bases lay in between. This CDR3 region has 14 residues. CDR1 and CDR2 (germline): SGHNT, YYREEE (reference sequence). In DNA form, the CDR3 reads TGTGCCAGCAGCTTAGCCCTATATAATTCACCCCTCCACTTT. This encodes CASSLALYNSPLHF.

DNA for the CDR3: TGTGCCAGCAGTCCGGACAGGATCTATGGCTACACCTTC. The encoded protein is CASSPDRIYGYTF. This chain connects TRBV6-5 to TRBJ1-2; TRBD1 aligns across 7 bases. CDR1 is MNHEY and CDR2 is SVGAGI in the germline V gene. The CDR3 runs to 13 residues. J was trimmed by 4 bases and V by 5 bases; bases with no gene match: 4.